This T cell receptor (beta chain) comes out of a study of early T cells in non-severe SARS-CoV-2 infection. Overall study context: Chains from this unsorted whole-blood bulk RNA could not be paired. Overall study results and limits: Matching against VDJdb likely underestimated virus-specific expansions, favoring anti-spike CD8.

This clonotype appeared a few times. Its target is not known. Germline V gene sequence: CDR1 SGHTA, CDR2 FQGTGA. The CDR3 is 13 residues long. V lost 5 bases to trimming and J lost 4 bases; unmatched junction nucleotides: 2. Attached unique molecular identifiers marked individual cDNA molecules. TCRdb itself ran the 5' RACE reads through MiXCR, one entry per CDR3 protein. This table has 65,000 to 85,000 distinct CDR3 sequences, under 14% appearing once. This receptor was identified in an adult who was a healthcare worker with PCR-confirmed SARS-CoV-2 infection or an uninfected control (not recorded which). The sample comprised whole blood. The chain has TRBV7-3 and TRBJ2-5; 9 bases map to TRBD1. CDR3 sequence reads: CASSADRGETQYF. CDR3 in DNA: TGTGCCAGCAGCGCGGACAGGGGAGAGACCCAGTACTTC. Looking up the rest from reference TRBV7-3 and TRBJ2-5 gives the full variable domain: GAGVSQTPSNKVTEKGKYVELRCDPISGHTALYWYRQSLGQGPEFLIYFQGTGAADDSGLPNDRFFAVRPEGSVSTLKIQRTERGDSAVYLCASSADRGETQYFGPGTRLLVL.